One and the same sample provided the 2 T cell receptor beta chains below, sequenced in a study of vaccination and CD4 T cells after COVID-19 (dated by TCRdb to 2021 to 2024). The antigens of these receptors remain unknown. Library generation was performed with PCR. The instrument was an Illumina iSeq 100. DNA from cultured CD4+ T cells was subjected to TCR sequencing with the Oncomine TCR Beta short-read assay at the Johns Hopkins FTIC core. TCRdb cleaned the public reads at Q25 with fastp, built clones with MiXCR and kept in-frame beta chains. A single entry per CDR3 protein holds the most common genes and DNA from its merged rows. A total of about 20,000 distinct CDR3 sequences appear in this sample, 42% of them only once. The ten largest clones take up about 10% of the sample. The sample's time point label, in plain terms: late sampling 161 to 241 days after vaccination in three convalescent patients. This specimen's treatment or condition label, per the study, means: approximately 11-day PBMC culture with coronavirus spike peptide pools or control peptides (ViraFEST assay).

Material: CD4+ T cells from blood, cultured in vitro, obtained about 7 months after SARS-CoV-2 vaccination. The receptor set was obtained from a human donor who had recovered from COVID-19.

This clonotype showed up just once. The chain links TRBV7-9 to TRBJ2-1; tentatively, D is TRBD2 (5 bases). In germline, CDR1 is SEHNR, CDR2 FQNEAQ (reference sequence). The length of the CDR3 is 15 residues. The V gene lost 1 base and the J gene lost 5 bases, with 12 bases spanning the gap. CDR3 protein: CASSLDLAYNNEQFF. The CDR3, as DNA: TGTGCCAGCAGCTTAGATCTAGCCTACAACAATGAGCAGTTCTTC. Together with reference TRBV7-9 and TRBJ2-1, the CDR3 gives the full variable domain: DTGVSQNPRHKITKRGQNVTFRCDPISEHNRLYWYRQTLGQGPEFLTYFQNEAQLEKSRLLSDRFSAERPKGSFSTLEIQRTEQGDSAMYLCASSLDLAYNNEQFFGPGTRLTVL.

This clonotype is labeled as medium-sized. The rearrangement joins TRBV28 to TRBJ2-1; the match to TRBD2 covers 13 bases. Germline loops: CDR1 MDHEN, CDR2 SYDVKM. V lost 7 bases, J lost 9 bases, and 6 bases stayed unmatched. The CDR3 is 14 residues long. The CDR3 spells CASTWTSGSVEQFF. DNA of the CDR3: TGTGCCAGCACATGGACTAGCGGGAGCGTTGAGCAGTTCTTC.